This TCR beta chain was identified during a study of PD-1 blockade in classical Hodgkin lymphoma. There was relapse after autologous stem cell transplantation in every patient, and there was variation in brentuximab vedotin exposure. Some clones are missing from TCRdb's copy, which holds only in-frame ones; the method was immunoSEQ multiplex PCR. The sample lists under 15,000 clones, 80% to 85% occurring once. With 7 bases removed from V and 5 bases from J, the gap between germline ends came to 14 bases. In germline, CDR1 is MNHNY, CDR2 SVGAGI (reference sequence). The CDR3 loop spans 13 amino acids.

The chain joins TRBV6-6 to TRBJ1-1; weak D call: TRBD1 (5 bases). Sequencing was performed on peripheral blood mononuclear cells (PBMCs), taken at baseline. The clonotype was recovered from a human donor with classical Hodgkin lymphoma. The CDR3 region has the DNA TGTGCCAGCACAAACTCCTGGGGGACTGAAGCTTTCTTT. It codes for CASTNSWGTEAFF.